This TCR beta chain emerged from a study of T cell responses to AZD1222 COVID-19 vaccine. Findings and limits, study-wide: Donors were chiefly white British, with a greater number of females, and clonal diversity was perhaps underestimated. Vaccination with two AZD1222 doses was followed by a rise in Spike-specific TCR breadth and depth. The study found vaccine-associated CD4 TCRs spanning spike, dominant at 160-218 and 743-854.

This clone was seen just once. The antigen remains undetermined. TCRdb's copy holds only in-frame clones and misses some; the assay was immunoSEQ multiplex PCR. Of about 76,000 clones listed, 70% to 80% are singletons. This CDR3 spans 15 amino acids. Germline trimming cut 5 bases from V and 5 bases from J; bases unmatched to any gene: 5. CDR1 SGHRS and CDR2 YFSETQ come from the germline V gene. The chain recombines TRBV5-1 with TRBJ2-2, with 11 bases lining up with TRBD1. This specimen was peripheral blood, taken 28 days after the second dose of the MenACWY control vaccine. This clonotype was obtained from an adult who received the MenACWY meningococcal vaccine as a control. The CDR3 loop is CASSYGTGGTGELFF. Written as DNA, the CDR3 is TGCGCCAGCAGTTATGGGACAGGGGGGACCGGGGAGCTGTTTTTT. The entire variable domain, with the rest obtained from reference TRBV5-1 and TRBJ2-2, is as follows: KAGVTQTPRYLIKTRGQQVTLSCSPISGHRSVSWYQQTPGQGLQFLFEYFSETQRNKGNFPGRFSGRQFSNSRSEMNVSTLELGDSALYLCASSYGTGGTGELFFGEGSRLTVL.